Presented here are 3 T cell receptor beta chains from one specimen sequenced in a study of blood T cell repertoires in COVID-19. The method was immunoSEQ multiplex PCR; TCRdb's version includes in-frame clones alone and lacks a portion of them. The sample lists almost 70,000 clones, approximately 88% occurring once. Sequenced sample: peripheral blood. These receptors originate from a woman aged 70-85 years with acute or convalescent COVID-19.

V gene TRBV4-1 combines with J gene TRBJ2-3; 8 bases match TRBD1. Germline loops: CDR1 MGHRA, CDR2 YSYEKL. V shed 3 bases and J 4 bases; nucleotides not matched to a gene: 6. The CDR3 has 15 residues. The CDR3 sequence is CASSHPGQGADTQYF. CDR3 in DNA: TGCGCCAGCAGCCACCCCGGACAGGGCGCAGATACGCAGTATTTT.

The chain carries TRBV27 and TRBJ1-6; 7 bases are a match to TRBD1. V was pared by 5 bases and J by 10 bases, with 8 bases of the junction left unmatched. CDR1 is MNHEY and CDR2 is SMNVEV in the germline V gene (reference sequence). This CDR3 spans 14 amino acids. The CDR3 DNA reads TGTGCCAGCAGTAATTGGGACAGACGGTCACCCCTCCACTTT. Translating it yields CASSNWDRRSPLHF.

The gene calls are TRBV5-1 and TRBJ1-5; D call uncertain. The ends were cut back, 1 base at V and 5 bases at J, with 10 bases in the middle. CDR1 is SGHRS, CDR2 YFSETQ, per germline. CDR3 length: 14 residues. The CDR3, as DNA: TGCGCCAGCAGCTTGTCTGGCCGGGATCAGCCCCAGCATTTT. Encoded protein: CASSLSGRDQPQHF.